This T cell receptor beta chain was sequenced in a study of regulatory T cells in long-lasting Graves disease. V dropped 4 bases and J dropped 7; count of bases not matched to a gene: 9. This CDR3 is built from 14 residues. CDR1 is SGHTA, CDR2 FQGNSA, per germline. Time point noted: persistent/refractory GD, antithyroid drugs over 5 years with positive TRAb. Preparation of the TCR library used RNA extracted from PBMCs. All patients originated from an endocrinology department located in Xi'an, China. CDR3-region Arm-PCR and iRepertoire HTBI primers produced the TCR beta libraries. Each CDR3 protein gets one entry after TCRdb re-called the multiplex PCR reads with MiXCR. The data show nearly 350,000 distinct CDR3 sequences, about 20% seen once.

The clonotype originates from a female donor with Graves disease. Sequenced material: peripheral blood mononuclear cells (PBMCs), taken when the disease was refractory, from a patient treated with antithyroid drugs. The genes are TRBV7-2 and TRBJ2-5, with 7 bases aligning to TRBD2. CDR3 residues: CASSSVGGGGTQYF. The CDR3 bases are TGTGCCAGCAGCTCGGTTGGGGGGGGGGGGACCCAGTACTTC.